The source of this T cell receptor beta chain is a study of vaccination and CD4 T cells after COVID-19. Overall study: Following dose two, a median around 70 days (range 14 to 241) passed before post-vaccine samples were taken.

Sequenced with the Oncomine TCR Beta short-read assay was DNA taken from cultured CD4+ T cells. In TCRdb, the PCR reads were re-called with MiXCR into one record per CDR3 protein. The sample has 10,000 to 15,000 distinct CDR3 sequences; over 40% are singletons. Trimming took off 7 bases at V and 6 bases at J, with 22 bases between the two ends. The V gene's germline CDR1 is MNHNS and CDR2 SASEGT. This CDR3 has 15 amino acids. On this clonotype itself: Its target is not known.

Treatment here: roughly nine-day PBMC culture with coronavirus spike peptide pools or control peptides (ViraFEST assay). This sequence originates from a human donor who had recovered from COVID-19. Sequencing was carried out using CD4+ T cells from blood, cultured in vitro. V and J are TRBV6-1 and TRBJ2-7; D not certain. CDR3 in DNA: TGTGCCAGCAACCCCGATAGGCTAGTCGGAAGCGAGCAGTACTTC. As protein: CASNPDRLVGSEQYF.